The T cell receptor (beta chain) under discussion was sequenced for a study of identifying expanded T cells in peripheral blood. Libraries were prepared by immunoSEQ multiplex PCR; TCRdb keeps only in-frame clonotypes and omits some of them. This sample yields approximately 58,000 clones, of which around 83% are seen a single time; approximately 17% belongs to the top ten. Sequenced: blood. This sequence was found in a person aged 18-70 years in good health.

The CDR3 protein is CASSVRVFDRNQPQHF. The CDR3 DNA reads as TGTGCCAGCAGTGTTAGGGTCTTCGATCGGAATCAGCCCCAGCATTTT. The chain links TRBV6-1 to TRBJ1-5; no firm D call. V lost 4 bases to trimming and J lost 4 bases, with 17 bases between them. Germline CDR1 is MNHNS and CDR2 is SASEGT. The CDR3 has 16 amino acids.